The source of this T cell receptor (beta chain) is a study of CD8 T cells in ankylosing spondylitis (dated by TCRdb to about 2017). Background for the entire study: T cell receptor beta repertoires were profiled in healthy donors and ankylosing spondylitis patients so that disease-linked TCR variants could be found. The whole study cohort included some 100 healthy donors and 20 to 30 ankylosing spondylitis patients. Peripheral blood samples were taken, and synovial fluid was additionally collected from ankylosing spondylitis patients. The research as a whole found: The disease-linked clones showed a CD8+ phenotype and occurred at relatively low frequencies in peripheral blood. Blood from ankylosing spondylitis patients appeared to be characterized by a TCR beta motif made up of eight highly homologous amino acid variants. According to the report, matched synovial fluid samples from ankylosing spondylitis patients were significantly enriched for the disease-linked clones. Some motif variants were previously reported in synovial fluid and blood of reactive arthritis patients, suggesting common disease-initiation mechanisms.

The CDR3 runs 20 amino acids, cysteine and phenylalanine included. The only DNA kept is the CDR3, 60 bases in frame from the first base. CDR1 and CDR2, looked up from the germline V gene (reference sequence), are DFQATT and SNEGSKA. Deletion took 2 bases off V and 0 bases off J, with a span of 26 bases between the germline ends. This sample was sequenced with an Illumina HiSeq 2500. Quantitative 5'-RACE with molecular barcodes was used to prepare TCR beta libraries. In the paper's pipeline: A new computational method based on a probabilistic model of VDJ rearrangement was used to identify disease-linked TCR variants. In TCRdb, the public reads were trimmed at Q25 with fastp and aligned with MiXCR, with productive beta chains retained. Every entry covers one CDR3 protein and lists the most common genes and DNA from its rows. The V and J calls were not made by the authors but by TCRdb's processing. For this sample the table gives about 300,000 distinct CDR3 sequences, of which approximately 10% were detected only once. Roughly 9.1% of the sample is in the top ten clones.

This clonotype has at least ten counts. Its antigen remains unidentified. The record has no base qualities; no much larger clone is one base away. The chain is encoded by TRBV20-1 joined to TRBJ1-5; TRBD1 is a weak D gene call, 5 bases matching. The sequencing input was blood, either unsorted or a sorted T cell fraction (not recorded which). The origin of this receptor is a female donor with ankylosing spondylitis or in good health (not recorded which). CDR3 region: CSARRGPGDPQSYSNQPQHF. The DNA sequence follows: TGCAGTGCTAGAAGGGGACCGGGGGATCCCCAAAGCTATAGCAATCAGCCCCAGCATTTT.